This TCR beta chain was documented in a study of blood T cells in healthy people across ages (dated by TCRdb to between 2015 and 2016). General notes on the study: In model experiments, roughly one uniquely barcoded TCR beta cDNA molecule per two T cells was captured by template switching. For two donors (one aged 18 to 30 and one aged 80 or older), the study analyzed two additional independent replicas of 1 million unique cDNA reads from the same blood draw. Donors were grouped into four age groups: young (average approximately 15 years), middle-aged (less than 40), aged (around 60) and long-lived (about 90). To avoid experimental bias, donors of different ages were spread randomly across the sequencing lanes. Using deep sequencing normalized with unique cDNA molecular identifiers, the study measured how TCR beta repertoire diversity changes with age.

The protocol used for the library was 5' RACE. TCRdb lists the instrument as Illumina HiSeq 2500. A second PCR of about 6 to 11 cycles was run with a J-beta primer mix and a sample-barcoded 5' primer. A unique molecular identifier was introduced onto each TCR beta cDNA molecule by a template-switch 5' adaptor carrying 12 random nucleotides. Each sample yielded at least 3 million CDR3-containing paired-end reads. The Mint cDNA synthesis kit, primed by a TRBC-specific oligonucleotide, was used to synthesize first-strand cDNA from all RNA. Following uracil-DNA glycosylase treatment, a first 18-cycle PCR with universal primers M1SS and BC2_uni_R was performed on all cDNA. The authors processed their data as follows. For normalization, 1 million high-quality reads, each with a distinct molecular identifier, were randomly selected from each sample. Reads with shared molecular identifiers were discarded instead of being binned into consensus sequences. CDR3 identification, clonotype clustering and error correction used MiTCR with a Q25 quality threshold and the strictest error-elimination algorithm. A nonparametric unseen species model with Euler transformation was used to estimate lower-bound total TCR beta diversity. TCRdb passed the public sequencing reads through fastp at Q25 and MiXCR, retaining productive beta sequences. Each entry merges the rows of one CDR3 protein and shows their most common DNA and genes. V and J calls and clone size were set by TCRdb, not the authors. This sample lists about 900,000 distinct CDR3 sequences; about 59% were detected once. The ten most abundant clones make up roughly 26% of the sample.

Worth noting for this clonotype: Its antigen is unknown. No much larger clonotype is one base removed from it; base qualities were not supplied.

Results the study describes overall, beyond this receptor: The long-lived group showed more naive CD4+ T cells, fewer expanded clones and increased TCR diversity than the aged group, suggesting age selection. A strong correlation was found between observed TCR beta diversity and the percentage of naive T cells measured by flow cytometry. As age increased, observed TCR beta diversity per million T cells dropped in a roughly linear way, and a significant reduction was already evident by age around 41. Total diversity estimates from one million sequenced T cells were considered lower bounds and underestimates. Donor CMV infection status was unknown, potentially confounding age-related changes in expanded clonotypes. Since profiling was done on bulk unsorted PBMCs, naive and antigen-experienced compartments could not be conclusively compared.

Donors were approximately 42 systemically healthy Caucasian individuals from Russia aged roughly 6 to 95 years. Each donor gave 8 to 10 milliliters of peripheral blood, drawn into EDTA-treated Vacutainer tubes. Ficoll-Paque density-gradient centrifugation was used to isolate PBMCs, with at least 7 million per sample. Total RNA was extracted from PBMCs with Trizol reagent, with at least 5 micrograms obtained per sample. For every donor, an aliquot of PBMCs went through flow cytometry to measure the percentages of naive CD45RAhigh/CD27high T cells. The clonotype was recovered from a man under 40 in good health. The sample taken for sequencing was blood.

CDR3 protein: CSARSGRGVSYEQYF. The DNA reads as follows: TGCAGTGCTCGCAGTGGGCGGGGGGTCTCCTACGAGCAGTACTTC. Recombination linked TRBV20-1 to TRBJ2-7; TRBD2 lines up with 8 middle nucleotides. From V the trimming removes 5 bases and from J it removes 0 bases, while the gene matches leave 9 bases of the junction unaccounted for. Inclusive of the bounding cysteine and phenylalanine, the CDR3 is 15 residues long. Just the 45-base CDR3 DNA is kept, in frame starting at base 1. The germline V gene (reference sequence) provides CDR1 DFQATT and CDR2 SNEGSKA.